This record concerns one T cell receptor beta chain sequence. CDR3 length equals 15 residues. Germline-derived CDR1 and CDR2 are MDHEN and SYDVKM. J gave up 4 bases and V 4 bases, and 6 bases lay outside the gene matches. The source of the sample is a study of blood T cell repertoires in COVID-19. In the authors' workflow: Scientists estimated how many nucleated cells there were by amplifying reference gene primers. The table came from immunoSEQ multiplex PCR; TCRdb's copy has only in-frame clones and leaves some out. Clone size and V and J calls were adopted from that table, with D and trimming inferred from the DNA. The sample records over 95,000 clones, 85% to 90% being singletons.

The sample was peripheral blood. The V gene is TRBV28, the J gene TRBJ1-5, with 8 bases that match TRBD1. The receptor was derived from a woman aged 45-59 years with acute or convalescent COVID-19. This chain's CDR3 is CASSSPGQGNQPQHF. CDR3 coding DNA: TGTGCCAGCAGTTCCCCCGGACAGGGTAATCAGCCCCAGCATTTT.